The clone carrying this T cell receptor (beta chain) was picked up one time. The assay was immunoSEQ multiplex PCR, and TCRdb's table has in-frame clones only and misses some. There are 120,000 or so clones in the sample; around 84% occur only once, and about 27% lies in the top ten. The entry originates in a study of T cell responses to AZD1222 COVID-19 vaccine. This TCR came from an adult who received the AZD1222 COVID-19 vaccine. This sample comprised peripheral blood, obtained 28 days after the second AZD1222 dose.

The CDR3 DNA reads TGTGCCAGCAGCTTGCACAGGGGTGAAGCTTTCTTT. It translates to CASSLHRGEAFF. The chain links TRBV5-8 to TRBJ1-1; TRBD1 matches 7 bases. Trimming took 1 base from V and 7 from J; bases not matched to a gene: 1. This CDR3 region has 12 residues. CDR1 is SGHTS and CDR2 is YDEGEE in the germline V gene.